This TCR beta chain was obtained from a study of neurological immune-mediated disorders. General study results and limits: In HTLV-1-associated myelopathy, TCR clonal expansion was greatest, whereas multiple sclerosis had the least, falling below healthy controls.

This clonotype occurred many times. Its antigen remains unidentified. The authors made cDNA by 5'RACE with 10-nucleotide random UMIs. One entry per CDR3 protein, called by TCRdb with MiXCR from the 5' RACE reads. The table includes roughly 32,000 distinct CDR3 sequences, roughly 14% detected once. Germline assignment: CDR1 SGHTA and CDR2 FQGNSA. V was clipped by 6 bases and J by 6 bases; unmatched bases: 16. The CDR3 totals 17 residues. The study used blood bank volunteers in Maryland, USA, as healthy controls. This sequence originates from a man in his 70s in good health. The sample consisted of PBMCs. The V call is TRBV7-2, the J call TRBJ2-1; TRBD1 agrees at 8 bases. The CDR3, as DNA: TGTGCCAGCAGTTTGATTGACAGGGGTCGCAGGGGCAATGAGCAGTTCTTC. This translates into CASSLIDRGRRGNEQFF.